One and the same sample provided the 29 T cell receptor beta chains below, sequenced in a study of shared clonotypes between healthy human individuals. Generated by immunoSEQ multiplex PCR, the TCRdb table keeps only in-frame clones and is missing some. Of 950,000 to 1,100,000 clones detected, around 74% appear once; the ten largest clones hold approximately 1.5%. Material: memory CD4+ T cells sorted from blood. As to subset: CD45RA-negative fraction. These receptors originate from a man aged 18-30 years in good health.

This clone was observed a single time. This specimen includes other DNA sequences encoding the same CDR3. V and J are TRBV5-1 and TRBJ2-2; 8 bases map to TRBD2. Germline-derived CDR1 and CDR2 are SGHRS and YFSETQ. CDR3 length: 15 residues. J lost 1 base, V lost 2 bases, and 1 base had no gene match. CDR3 amino acids: CASSLAGVNTGELFF. In nucleotides, the CDR3 is TGCGCCAGCAGCTTAGCGGGGGTGAACACCGGGGAGCTGTTTTTT.

Only a few counts were recorded for this clone. The CDR3 spells CASSIKGGAATEAFF. In DNA, the CDR3 is TGTGCCAGTAGTATCAAAGGGGGCGCGGCCACTGAAGCTTTCTTT. The chain employs TRBV19 and TRBJ1-1, with TRBD1 matching 7 bases. Losses at the gene ends were 3 bases for V and 4 bases for J; bases not matched to a gene: 8. The CDR3 runs 15 residues. Germline V gives CDR1 LNHDA, CDR2 SQIVND (reference sequence). Full variable domain (outside the CDR3, taken from reference TRBV19 and TRBJ1-1): DGGITQSPKYLFRKEGQNVTLSCEQNLNHDAMYWYRQDPGQGLRLIYYSQIVNDFQKGDIAEGYSVSREKKESFPLTVTSAQKNPTAFYLCASSIKGGAATEAFFGQGTRLTVV.

The chain couples TRBV5-1 to TRBJ2-5; 8 positions agree with TRBD2. The J segment lost 6 bases and the V segment lost 4 bases, leaving 11 bases of the junction unmatched. The CDR3 is 15 residues long. In germline, CDR1 is SGHRS, CDR2 YFSETQ. The CDR3 sequence is CASSPGGREVKTQYF. As DNA, the CDR3 is TGCGCCAGCAGCCCCGGGGGGCGGGAGGTAAAGACCCAGTACTTC.

The chain has TRBV5-4 and TRBJ1-5; 8 positions agree with TRBD1. Losses at the gene ends were 4 bases for V and 0 bases for J; bases not matched to a gene: 3. The CDR3 contains 15 residues. Germline values: CDR1 SGHNT, CDR2 YYREEE (reference sequence). The chain's CDR3 is CASSPDRASNQPQHF. Written as DNA, the CDR3 is TGTGCCAGCAGCCCGGACAGGGCTAGCAATCAGCCCCAGCATTTT.

This clone was picked up one time. The same CDR3 also results from other DNA sequences found in this sample. The chain has TRBV29-1 and TRBJ2-5; TRBD1 or TRBD2 may be the D gene (5 bases each). The length of the CDR3 is 12 residues. Trimming pared 3 bases from V and 5 bases from J, leaving 10 bases between. CDR1 is SQVTM, CDR2 ANQGSEA, per germline. The CDR3 region is CSVETGGETQYF. CDR3 sequence (DNA): TGCAGCGTTGAGACTGGGGGTGAGACCCAGTACTTC. Drawing the rest from reference TRBV29-1 and TRBJ2-5, the complete variable domain is SAVISQKPSRDICQRGTSLTIQCQVDSQVTMMFWYRQQPGQSLTLIATANQGSEATYESGFVIDKFPISRPNLTFSTLTVSNMSPEDSSIYLCSVETGGETQYFGPGTRLLVL.

This rearrangement joins TRBV5-1 to TRBJ2-7, with no clear D. The V gene's germline CDR1 is SGHRS and CDR2 YFSETQ. The CDR3 covers 13 residues. The ends were cut back, 0 bases at V and 7 bases at J, with 11 bases in the middle. Here the CDR3 reads CASSLAHGREQYF. CDR3 sequence (DNA): TGCGCCAGCAGCTTGGCCCATGGTCGGGAGCAGTACTTC.

CDR3 DNA sequence: TGTGCCTGGAATTCGGGTGGACAGGGATTATATGGCTACACCTTC. Residues: CAWNSGGQGLYGYTF. The chain carries TRBV30 and TRBJ1-2, with 8 positions matching TRBD1. The germline CDR1 and CDR2 sequences are GTSNPN and SVGIG (reference sequence). Unmatched junction bases numbered 12, after V lost 4 bases and J lost 5 bases. There are 15 residues in the CDR3.

The chain uses TRBV27 and TRBJ1-2; D might be TRBD1 (5 bases). Trimming removed 2 bases at V and 3 bases at J, with 13 bases between. Germline V gives CDR1 MNHEY, CDR2 SMNVEV (reference sequence). This CDR3 is 15 amino acids long. CDR3 residues: CASSLTEGTYYGYTF. The CDR3 nucleotides read TGTGCCAGCAGTTTAACCGAGGGGACCTACTATGGCTACACCTTC.

The chain links TRBV7-8 to TRBJ1-1; 7 bases are a match to TRBD1. The V segment lost 3 bases and the J segment 2 bases; nucleotides outside the gene matches: 12. The CDR3 has 17 amino acids. Germline V CDR1 and CDR2: SGHVS, FQNEAQ. CDR3 amino acids: CASSFHRGRGENTEAFF. The CDR3 coding sequence is TGTGCCAGCAGCTTCCACAGGGGAAGGGGGGAAAACACTGAAGCTTTCTTT.

This clone has just one count. A much larger clone differs by one base, so this may be a read error. The same CDR3 arises from other DNA sequences in this sample as well. J is TRBJ2-3 and V is TRBV20-1; no clear D. This CDR3 contains 10 residues. V was shortened by 1 base and J by 6 bases, with 2 bases between the two germline ends. The germline gives CDR1 DFQATT, CDR2 SNEGSKA (reference sequence). CDR3 coding DNA: TGCAGTGCTAGAGCGGATACGCAGTATTTT. Its protein is CSARADTQYF.

This clone occurred a few times. This rearrangement joins TRBV11-2 to TRBJ2-1; D unclear. The length of the CDR3 is 16 residues. The V end lost 3 bases, the J end lost 0 bases, and 12 bases lay between the germline ends. Germline values: CDR1 SGHAT, CDR2 FQNNGV. The CDR3 DNA is TGTGCCAGCAGCTTTTCTGATCGGTCCTCCTACAATGAGCAGTTCTTC. This codes for CASSFSDRSSYNEQFF.

This clone was seen once. The V and J genes are TRBV7-8 and TRBJ2-1, with 10 bases fitting TRBD2. Germline CDR1 and CDR2: SGHVS and FQNEAQ. V gave up 3 bases and J gave up 7 bases; unmatched junction bases: 6. The CDR3 has 15 residues. The CDR3 DNA sequence: TGTGCCAGCAGCTTTCCGCTAGCGGGGGCTAATGAGCAGTTCTTC. It codes for CASSFPLAGANEQFF.

The J gene is TRBJ2-7, the V gene TRBV7-2; D may be TRBD1 (6 bases). CDR1 and CDR2 from the germline V gene are SGHTA and FQGNSA. V lost 1 base to trimming and J lost 2 bases, with 12 bases between them. The CDR3 extends over 15 amino acids. The CDR3 DNA sequence: TGTGCCAGCAGCTTAGACCCAGGGGAAACCTACGAGCAGTACTTC. It translates to CASSLDPGETYEQYF.

This clone was counted a few times. Additional DNA sequences in this sample encode the identical CDR3. This sequence joins TRBV2 and TRBJ1-1; 8 positions agree with TRBD1. CDR1 is SNHLY, CDR2 FYNNEI, per germline. This CDR3 comprises 13 residues. The junction had 4 bases not matched to a gene; V was cut back by 5 bases and J by 5 bases. The CDR3 coding sequence is TGTGCCAGCAGTCCGGACAGGGATACTGAAGCTTTCTTT. This gives the protein CASSPDRDTEAFF.

This clone occurred a few times. V and J are TRBV19 and TRBJ2-7; D tentatively reads TRBD1 or TRBD2 (5 bases each). The CDR3 has 14 residues. Germline CDR1 is LNHDA and CDR2 is SQIVND (reference sequence). V lost 5 bases to trimming and J lost 4 bases, with 15 bases between them. The CDR3 sequence: CASSRDGSLYEQYF. The CDR3 region has the DNA TGTGCCAGTAGTCGGGACGGATCCCTTTACGAGCAGTACTTC.

J is TRBJ1-1 and V is TRBV2, with D uncertain. This CDR3 has 12 amino acids. V lost 4 bases and J 3 bases, leaving 6 bases between the germline ends. The germline V gene has CDR1 SNHLY and CDR2 FYNNEI. The CDR3 DNA is TGTGCCAGCAGTGTTAGGCACACTGAAGCTTTCTTT. Encoded protein: CASSVRHTEAFF.

The rearrangement uses TRBV7-9 and TRBJ2-6, with 11 nucleotides matching TRBD1. After removal of 3 bases from V and 13 bases from J, the junction contained 14 bases not matched to a gene. The CDR3 loop spans 17 amino acids. Germline V gene data show CDR1 as SEHNR and CDR2 as FQNEAQ (reference sequence). CDR3 bases: TGTGCCAGCAGCTTTAGCCGGGACAGGGGGTTGCCCGGGGTCCTGACTTTC. The encoded protein is CASSFSRDRGLPGVLTF.

To note about this clone: A read error is likely here: a far larger clone is one base away. As DNA, the CDR3 is TGTGCCAGCAGCTCTAACACGGCTTCCTACGAGCAGTACTTC. This gives the protein CASSSNTASYEQYF. The chain uses TRBV7-2 and TRBJ2-7; D gene ambiguous. Germline CDR1 SGHTA, CDR2 FQGNSA. V lost 4 bases, J lost 1 base, and 11 bases lay in between. The CDR3 consists of 14 residues.

To note about this clone: Germline and junction disagree at one end, which may indicate a read error. The chain links TRBV7-9 to TRBJ1-2; 9 bases agree with TRBD1. The length of the CDR3 is 12 residues. Per germline, CDR1 SEHNR and CDR2 FQNEAQ (reference sequence). The CDR3 nucleotides are TGTGCCAGCAGCCTGGGACAGGGTGGCAACACCTTC. Translated, it gives CASSLGQGGNTF. Complete variable domain (other parts from reference TRBV7-9 and TRBJ1-2): DTGVSQNPRHKITKRGQNVTFRCDPISEHNRLYWYRQTLGQGPEFLTYFQNEAQLEKSRLLSDRFSAERPKGSFSTLEIQRTEQGDSAMYLCASSLGQGGNTFGSGTRLTVV.

The rearrangement uses TRBV29-1 and TRBJ2-4; tentatively, D is TRBD2 (5 bases). CDR3 length: 11 amino acids. The V end was cut by 2 bases, the J end by 10 bases, with 9 bases between. From germline, CDR1 is SQVTM and CDR2 ANQGSEA. CDR3 nucleotides: TGCAGCGTTGAACTACTAGGGATTCAGTACTTC. Residues: CSVELLGIQYF.

The V and J genes are TRBV6-5 and TRBJ1-3; 7 bases map to TRBD1. Germline V gene sequence: CDR1 MNHEY, CDR2 SVGAGI. The CDR3 extends over 15 amino acids. J lost 2 bases, V lost 6 bases, and 7 bases had no gene match. The CDR3 reads CASSLGQVAGNTIYF. CDR3 in DNA: TGTGCCAGCAGCCTCGGACAGGTGGCTGGAAACACCATATATTTT.

The J gene is TRBJ2-4, the V gene TRBV7-2, with D perhaps matching TRBD1 (5 bases). The CDR3 sequence is 16 residues long. Germline V lookup: CDR1 SGHTA, CDR2 FQGNSA. V gave up 5 bases and J gave up 3 bases, with 17 bases separating them. CDR3 DNA: TGTGCCAGCAGCCTCACACCTCAGGGAAACAAAAACATTCAGTACTTC. Translating gives CASSLTPQGNKNIQYF.

This clone was seen once. The CDR3: CASSQFGDSPLHF. The CDR3 coding sequence is TGTGCCAGCAGCCAATTTGGGGATTCACCCCTCCACTTT. This sequence joins TRBV14 and TRBJ1-6; no reliable D call. Trimming stripped 2 bases from V and 8 bases from J, with 7 bases between. The length of the CDR3 is 13 residues. The germline CDR1 and CDR2 sequences are SGHDN and FVKESK.

This chain links TRBV25-1 with TRBJ2-5; no firm D call. CDR1 and CDR2 (germline): MGHDK, SYGVNS. The CDR3 spans 15 residues. V was pared by 1 base and J by 1 base, with 10 bases between. The CDR3 DNA reads as TGTGCCAGCAGTGAATTAGATTCGATCCAAGAGACCCAGTACTTC. Its protein product is CASSELDSIQETQYF.

The gene calls are TRBV5-4 and TRBJ2-1; 12 bases map to TRBD2. CDR1 and CDR2 (germline): SGHNT, YYREEE (reference sequence). Losses at the gene ends were 4 bases for V and 9 bases for J; bases not matched to a gene: 11. This CDR3 has 16 residues. CDR3 amino acids: CASSPPLAGGSGEQFF. For the CDR3, the DNA is TGTGCCAGCAGCCCTCCCCTAGCGGGAGGGTCCGGTGAGCAGTTCTTC.

A few counts support this clone. Other DNA sequences in this specimen translate into the identical CDR3. V gene TRBV11-2 combines with J gene TRBJ2-7; 10 nucleotides align to TRBD1. There are 14 residues in the CDR3. The germline V gene has CDR1 SGHAT and CDR2 FQNNGV. Trimming took 3 bases from V and 4 from J; bases not matched to a gene: 3. CDR3 nucleotides: TGTGCCAGCAGCTTGGGACAGGGGCTATACGAGCAGTACTTC. Translating it yields CASSLGQGLYEQYF.

The rearrangement uses TRBV27 and TRBJ1-6; D remains unclear. V lost 3 bases and J 6 bases, leaving 9 bases between the germline ends. CDR1 is MNHEY, CDR2 SMNVEV, per germline (reference sequence). The CDR3 totals 14 residues. The CDR3 DNA follows: TGTGCCAGCAGTTTCCAAGGAGTTAATTCACCCCTCCACTTT. This sequence encodes CASSFQGVNSPLHF.

Only a few counts were recorded for this clone. V usage is TRBV9 and J usage is TRBJ2-1; 9 bases are a match to TRBD2. V lost 4 bases and J lost 0; bases outside the gene matches: 2. The length of the CDR3 is 15 residues. Per the germline V gene, CDR1 is SGDLS and CDR2 is YYNGEE. Here the CDR3 reads CASSRSGSSYNEQFF. The CDR3 DNA sequence: TGTGCCAGCAGCCGTAGCGGGAGCTCCTACAATGAGCAGTTCTTC.

The rearrangement joins TRBV6-5 to TRBJ2-7, with 9 bases aligning to TRBD1. The junction had 7 bases not matched to a gene; V was cut back by 4 bases and J by 0 bases. Germline V gives CDR1 MNHEY, CDR2 SVGAGI. The CDR3 extends over 16 amino acids. The CDR3 sequence: CASSSARTGDSYEQYF. CDR3 DNA: TGTGCCAGCAGTTCAGCCCGGACAGGGGACTCCTACGAGCAGTACTTC.